The next 21 T cell receptor beta chains were all read from a single sample in a study of tumor-infiltrating lymphocytes in localized non-small cell lung cancer. Repertoires were generated with immunoSEQ multiplex PCR, while TCRdb's copy carries only in-frame clones and drops some. The sample gives about 14,000 clones, 65% to 90% of which show up once; about 19% is in the top ten. Material for sequencing was lung tumor tissue. Receptors originate from a human donor with non-small cell lung cancer.

The J gene is TRBJ1-1, the V gene TRBV6-4; TRBD1 matches 7 bases. CDR1 and CDR2 from the germline V gene are MRHNA and SNTAGT. The CDR3 sequence is 14 residues long. Trimming cost V 4 bases and J 1 base; bases outside gene matches: 3. The CDR3 DNA is TGTGCCAGCAGTGCATCAGGGGGGAACACTGAAGCTTTCTTT. It translates to CASSASGGNTEAFF.

This clone is a singleton in its sample. The chain recombines TRBV30 with TRBJ2-7, with D unclear. The V and J ends lost 3 bases and 0 bases respectively, with 3 bases between them. CDR3 length equals 11 residues. CDR1 is GTSNPN, CDR2 SVGIG, per germline (reference sequence). The CDR3: CAWRYSYEQYF. The CDR3, as DNA: TGTGCCTGGAGATACTCCTACGAGCAGTACTTC. Based on the CDR3 plus reference TRBV30 and TRBJ2-7, the full variable domain is SQTIHQWPATLVQPVGSPLSLECTVEGTSNPNLYWYRQAAGRGLQLLFYSVGIGQISSEVPQNLSASRPQDRQFILSSKKLLLSDSGFYLCAWRYSYEQYFGPGTRLTVT.

The chain carries TRBV28 and TRBJ2-3; 11 nucleotides match TRBD2. The CDR3 is made up of 17 amino acids. Trimming took 3 bases from V and 2 from J; bases not matched to a gene: 7. Germline CDR1 and CDR2: MDHEN and SYDVKM. The CDR3 coding sequence is TGTGCCAGCAGTTTCCCCCTAGCGGGAGGTTCCACAGATACGCAGTATTTT. Translation gives CASSFPLAGGSTDTQYF.

The chain uses TRBV7-2 and TRBJ1-2; D perhaps matches TRBD1 (5 bases). The germline gives CDR1 SGHTA, CDR2 FQGNSA. CDR3 length: 19 amino acids. With 1 base removed from V and 3 bases from J, the gap between germline ends came to 24 bases. The CDR3 DNA follows: TGTGCCAGCAGCTTAGTTCGGGGCGGAATGGGGACCGGGGACTATGGCTACACCTTC. Amino acid sequence: CASSLVRGGMGTGDYGYTF.

V and J are TRBV18 and TRBJ2-2; 8 nucleotides agree with TRBD1. The CDR3 has 14 amino acids. Germline CDR1 and CDR2: KGHSH and LQKENI. Trimming cost V 7 bases and J 2 bases; bases outside gene matches: 3. CDR3 region: CASFRGPNTGELFF. The CDR3 DNA is TGTGCCAGCTTCAGGGGGCCCAACACCGGGGAGCTGTTTTTT.

V and J are TRBV7-9 and TRBJ2-2; maybe TRBD1 (6 bases). Germline V gives CDR1 SEHNR, CDR2 FQNEAQ (reference sequence). This CDR3 contains 16 residues. Trimming took off 5 bases at V and 0 bases at J, with 13 bases between the two ends. Here the CDR3 DNA reads TGTGCCAGCAGCACCTGGACAGCCGCGAACACCGGGGAGCTGTTTTTT. Residues: CASSTWTAANTGELFF.

This chain connects TRBV6-1 to TRBJ2-3; D may be TRBD1 or TRBD2 (6 bases each). This CDR3 has 15 amino acids. Germline V gene lookup returns CDR1 MNHNS and CDR2 SASEGT. The V gene lost 2 bases and the J gene lost 4 bases, with 13 bases spanning the gap. The CDR3 region has the DNA TGTGCCAGCAGTGAACGGGGGCCTTTCGCAGATACGCAGTATTTT. It yields the protein CASSERGPFADTQYF.

The sample holds one count of this clone. The chain couples TRBV7-2 to TRBJ1-1; possible D gene TRBD1, 6 bases. CDR1 is SGHTA, CDR2 FQGNSA, per germline. CDR3 size: 18 residues. V was cut by 1 base and J by 2 bases, with 20 bases left in between. In DNA form, the CDR3 reads TGTGCCAGCAGCTTAGAGACTGGGACAAATTATATAAACACTGAAGCTTTCTTT. Translated, it gives CASSLETGTNYINTEAFF.

The rearrangement joins TRBV6-1 to TRBJ2-7; D is uncertain. The CDR3 sequence is 12 residues long. CDR1 is MNHNS and CDR2 is SASEGT in the germline V gene. V lost 5 bases to trimming and J lost 3 bases, with 8 bases between them. The CDR3 sequence is CASSTSFYEQYF. As DNA, the CDR3 is TGTGCCAGCAGTACGAGTTTCTACGAGCAGTACTTC.

The chain has TRBV11-2 and TRBJ2-3; 13 bases match TRBD2. Germline loops: CDR1 SGHAT, CDR2 FQNNGV. Unmatched junction bases numbered 7, after V lost 3 bases and J lost 1 base. The CDR3 extends over 18 amino acids. As DNA, the CDR3 is TGTGCCAGCAGCTTGACTAGCGGGGGGAGGGAACGCACAGATACGCAGTATTTT. Its protein product is CASSLTSGGRERTDTQYF. The full variable domain, in which reference TRBV11-2 and TRBJ2-3 provide the parts outside the CDR3, is EAGVAQSPRYKIIEKRQSVAFWCNPISGHATLYWYQQILGQGPKLLIQFQNNGVVDDSQLPKDRFSAERLKGVDSTLKIQPAKLEDSAVYLCASSLTSGGRERTDTQYFGPGTRLTVL.

This clone was seen a single time. The genes are TRBV18 and TRBJ2-3; 14 nucleotides match TRBD2. Trimming removed 5 bases from V and 8 bases from J; junction bases left unmatched: 9. Germline values: CDR1 KGHSH, CDR2 LQKENI. The CDR3 extends over 16 amino acids. The CDR3 is CASSATGLAGVGTQYF. Written as DNA, the CDR3 is TGTGCCAGCTCAGCCACGGGACTAGCGGGAGTCGGTACGCAGTATTTT.

The V gene is TRBV5-1, the J gene TRBJ2-3; TRBD2 matches 15 bases. Unmatched junction bases numbered 9, after V lost 2 bases and J lost 2 bases. Germline lookup yields CDR1 SGHRS and CDR2 YFSETQ. The CDR3 spans 19 residues. This CDR3 reads CASSFLGLAGGVVTDTQYF. The DNA for the CDR3 is TGCGCCAGCAGCTTCCTAGGACTAGCGGGGGGGGTTGTCACAGATACGCAGTATTTT.

The genes are TRBV29-1 and TRBJ2-7; TRBD1 aligns across 7 bases. After removal of 2 bases from V and 6 bases from J, the junction contained 4 bases not matched to a gene. Germline CDR1 and CDR2: SQVTM and ANQGSEA. CDR3 length: 12 residues. The CDR3 DNA reads TGCAGCGTTGAACCAAGACAGGGCGAGCAGTACTTC. Protein sequence: CSVEPRQGEQYF.

The table lists this clone with a few counts. This chain uses TRBV6-1 with TRBJ2-7; D gene unclear. CDR3 length: 14 residues. Trimming removed 0 bases from V and 6 bases from J, with 12 bases in between. Germline V gene lookup returns CDR1 MNHNS and CDR2 SASEGT. CDR3: CASSEALESAEQYF. CDR3 bases: TGTGCCAGCAGTGAAGCGCTGGAATCCGCCGAGCAGTACTTC.

The chain couples TRBV5-4 to TRBJ2-7; D unresolved. The germline CDR1 and CDR2 sequences are SGHNT and YYREEE (reference sequence). The V and J ends lost 4 bases and 3 bases respectively, with 11 bases between them. The CDR3 contains 13 residues. The chain's CDR3 is CASSQRTDYEQYF. In DNA form, the CDR3 reads TGTGCCAGCAGCCAAAGGACGGACTACGAGCAGTACTTC.

The genes are TRBV19 and TRBJ2-7, with 8 bases fitting TRBD2. This CDR3 contains 12 residues. V gave up 10 bases and J gave up 2 bases; unmatched junction bases: 4. Per the germline V gene, CDR1 is LNHDA and CDR2 is SQIVND (reference sequence). The CDR3 region has the DNA TGTGCCACTTCGGGGGGGGCCTACGAGCAGTACTTC. Translation: CATSGGAYEQYF. The full variable domain, completed using reference TRBV19 and TRBJ2-7, is DGGITQSPKYLFRKEGQNVTLSCEQNLNHDAMYWYRQDPGQGLRLIYYSQIVNDFQKGDIAEGYSVSREKKESFPLTVTSAQKNPTAFYLCATSGGAYEQYFGPGTRLTVT.

A few counts support this clone. The gene calls are TRBV6-5 and TRBJ2-5; the match to TRBD1 covers 8 bases. The CDR3 consists of 12 residues. Trimming removed 6 bases from V and 5 bases from J; junction bases left unmatched: 2. Per germline, CDR1 MNHEY and CDR2 SVGAGI. CDR3 coding DNA: TGTGCCAGCAGCCGACAGGGGGAGACCCAGTACTTC. It codes for CASSRQGETQYF.

CDR3 sequence: CASSLTGGESETQYF. The CDR3 bases are TGTGCCAGCAGCCTAACAGGGGGGGAGTCGGAGACCCAGTACTTC. The chain couples TRBV5-4 to TRBJ2-5, with D possibly matching TRBD1 (8 bases). V shed 4 bases and J shed 5 bases, with 18 bases lying between them. This CDR3 is 15 amino acids long. CDR1 is SGHNT and CDR2 is YYREEE in the germline V gene (reference sequence). Filled out from reference TRBV5-4 and TRBJ2-5, the complete variable domain reads ETGVTQSPTHLIKTRGQQVTLRCSSQSGHNTVSWYQQALGQGPQFIFQYYREEENGRGNFPPRFSGLQFPNYSSELNVNALELDDSALYLCASSLTGGESETQYFGPGTRLLVL.

This chain connects TRBV5-1 to TRBJ2-3; D is undetermined. Trimming took off 4 bases at V and 0 bases at J, with 12 bases between the two ends. Per germline, CDR1 SGHRS and CDR2 YFSETQ. The CDR3 has 15 amino acids. The CDR3 reads CASSPPLSSTDTQYF. Written as DNA, the CDR3 is TGCGCCAGCAGCCCCCCCTTATCTAGCACAGATACGCAGTATTTT. The variable domain in full, completed from reference TRBV5-1 and TRBJ2-3, reads KAGVTQTPRYLIKTRGQQVTLSCSPISGHRSVSWYQQTPGQGLQFLFEYFSETQRNKGNFPGRFSGRQFSNSRSEMNVSTLELGDSALYLCASSPPLSSTDTQYFGPGTRLTVL.

In regard to this clone: A junction end diverges from the germline sequence, so it may reflect a read error. The chain recombines TRBV5-6 with TRBJ1-2; D is perhaps TRBD1 (5 bases). Per germline, CDR1 SGHDT and CDR2 YYEEEE. The CDR3 has 11 amino acids. The CDR3 DNA reads as TGTGCCAGCAGCCTGAGGACATGGAACGCCTTC. Encoded protein: CASSLRTWNAF.

This clone was found a few times. The genes are TRBV7-9 and TRBJ2-6; possible D gene TRBD1, 5 bases. The CDR3 totals 18 residues. V was shortened by 5 bases and J by 0 bases, with 17 bases between the two germline ends. Per the germline V gene, CDR1 is SEHNR and CDR2 is FQNEAQ (reference sequence). The CDR3 DNA follows: TGTGCCAGCAGCACGACAGTATTTTCCTTCTCTGGGGCCAACGTCCTGACTTTC. This codes for CASSTTVFSFSGANVLTF. The full variable domain, in which reference TRBV7-9 and TRBJ2-6 provide the parts outside the CDR3, is DTGVSQNPRHKITKRGQNVTFRCDPISEHNRLYWYRQTLGQGPEFLTYFQNEAQLEKSRLLSDRFSAERPKGSFSTLEIQRTEQGDSAMYLCASSTTVFSFSGANVLTFGAGSRLTVL.